Each of the 7 T cell receptor beta chains below was sequenced from the same sample in a study of shared clonotypes between healthy human individuals (dated by TCRdb to about 2020). Libraries came from the immunoSEQ multiplex PCR assay. TCRdb took over this immuneACCESS table, retaining in-frame rearrangements with V and J assigned. Such tables are incomplete; in checked studies, under half of the missing clones stem from an unresolved V gene, and the remainder is unexplained. The sample contains around 1.6 million clones, 95% to 99% of them found a single time. Roughly 0.4% of the sample lies in the top ten. Sequencing was performed on naive CD4+ T cells sorted from blood. The cell subset or site label here, explained by the study, means: CD45RA+ positively selected. Every receptor here comes from a man in his thirties or forties in good health.

This rearrangement joins TRBV6-1 to TRBJ2-7, with a weak D call TRBD1 (5 bases). The CDR3 is 13 amino acids. Germline V CDR1 and CDR2: MNHNS, SASEGT. V was trimmed by 2 bases and J by 4 bases, leaving 9 bases between them. CDR3 loop: CASSERGLYEQYF. In DNA, the CDR3 is TGTGCCAGCAGTGAAAGGGGCTTATACGAGCAGTACTTC.

The chain has TRBV30 and TRBJ1-1; D unclear. The germline V and J ends were trimmed by 4 bases and 3 bases, with 12 bases remaining between them. CDR1 is GTSNPN, CDR2 SVGIG, per germline (reference sequence). The CDR3 has 13 residues. DNA of the CDR3: TGTGCCTGGACTAAGGCTTCCCACACTGAAGCTTTCTTT. Encoded protein: CAWTKASHTEAFF.

About this clone: Compared with germline, one end of the junction differs, possibly owing to a read error. The CDR3 loop reads CASSLFATGSYDEQFF. CDR3 DNA: TGTGCCAGCAGCTTGTTTGCGACAGGGTCCTACGATGAGCAGTTCTTC. The chain carries TRBV5-5 and TRBJ2-1, with TRBD1 identical over 7 bases. This CDR3 has 16 residues. In germline, CDR1 is SGHKS, CDR2 YYEKEE (reference sequence).

The chain has TRBV5-1 and TRBJ1-2, with D perhaps TRBD1 (6 bases). The CDR3 loop spans 15 amino acids. V lost 4 bases to trimming and J lost 4 bases, with 17 bases between them. Germline assignment: CDR1 SGHRS and CDR2 YFSETQ. This CDR3 is CASSRTTGIGYGYTF. The CDR3 DNA follows: TGCGCCAGCAGCCGGACGACAGGAATCGGCTATGGCTACACCTTC.

J is TRBJ2-7 and V is TRBV28; tentative D call: TRBD2 (6 bases). Looked up from germline, CDR1 is MDHEN and CDR2 is SYDVKM. CDR3 length: 14 amino acids. Trimming left V 7 bases short and J 4 bases short, with 17 bases between. CDR3 region: CASTNGGREYEQYF. The CDR3 DNA reads as TGTGCCAGCACCAATGGGGGTCGGGAGTACGAGCAGTACTTC.

CDR3 sequence reads: CASSHYGVYNQPQHF. The CDR3 coding sequence is TGTGCCAGCAGCCACTACGGGGTTTACAATCAGCCCCAGCATTTT. The chain joins TRBV28 to TRBJ1-5; D unresolved. CDR1 and CDR2 (germline): MDHEN, SYDVKM. The germline V and J ends were trimmed by 6 bases and 3 bases, with 15 bases remaining between them. This CDR3 has 15 amino acids.

The chain combines TRBV7-8 with TRBJ2-1; 11 nucleotides match TRBD2. This CDR3 has 16 residues. Germline V gives CDR1 SGHVS, CDR2 FQNEAQ. The V segment lost 2 bases and the J segment 2 bases; nucleotides outside the gene matches: 2. CDR3 in amino acids: CASSLRGLAAYNEQFF. CDR3 sequence (DNA): TGTGCCAGCAGCTTAAGGGGACTAGCGGCCTACAATGAGCAGTTCTTC.